This TCR beta chain emerged from a study of blood T cell repertoires in COVID-19. Study summary: COVID-19 samples collected from the United States, Italy and Spain covered acute and convalescent phases.

Per the authors' pipeline: Quantification of nucleated cells was approximated via reference gene primer amplification. Produced via immunoSEQ multiplex PCR; TCRdb's table is partial and in-frame only. The D gene and trimming were derived from the DNA, and the V and J assignments and clone size from that table. The sample lists some 200,000 clones; 80% to 90% were seen once. Germline V lookup: CDR1 MNHEY, CDR2 SVGAGI. The CDR3 is made up of 12 amino acids. The V and J ends lost 8 bases and 6 bases respectively, with 13 bases between them. This TCR came from a man younger than 30 with active or convalescent COVID-19. Material: peripheral blood. The chain carries TRBV6-5 and TRBJ1-1, with D maybe TRBD1 (5 bases). The CDR3 sequence is CASDDSSPEAFF. The CDR3 bases are TGTGCCAGCGATGACAGTAGCCCTGAAGCTTTCTTT.